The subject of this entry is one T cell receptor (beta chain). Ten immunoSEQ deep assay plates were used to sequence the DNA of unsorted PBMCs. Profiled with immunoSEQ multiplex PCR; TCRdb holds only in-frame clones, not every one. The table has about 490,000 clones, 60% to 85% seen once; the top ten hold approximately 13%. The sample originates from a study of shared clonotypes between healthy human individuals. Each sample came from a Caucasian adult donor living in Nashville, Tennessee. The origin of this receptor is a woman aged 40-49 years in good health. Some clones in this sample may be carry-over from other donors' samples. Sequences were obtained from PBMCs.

The CDR3 region is CASSTRHTNTGELFF. In nucleotides, the CDR3 is TGTGCCAGCAGCACCCGACACACCAACACCGGGGAGCTGTTTTTT. This chain uses TRBV11-1 with TRBJ2-2; no clear D gene. V lost 5 bases to trimming and J lost 2 bases, with 12 bases between them. Germline V gene data show CDR1 as SGHAT and CDR2 as FQDESV (reference sequence). The CDR3 has 15 residues.